The rows below give T cell receptor beta chains drawn from one sample of a study of response to subunit inactivated influenza vaccine. One entry per CDR3 protein results from TCRdb running MiXCR on the RT-PCR reads. The sample includes fewer than 250,000 distinct CDR3 sequences, 14% seen only once; the top ten take 26%. Here the sequenced sample was CD8+ T cells sorted from PBMCs, taken roughly 5 days after vaccination. The origin of the receptors is a man aged 45-60 years who received an inactivated influenza vaccine. The CDR3 runs from the conserved cysteine through the conserved F or W. D genes are given only for firm matches. A row's size may be missing; if present it is once, few, many or a size class.

cdr3_nt cdr3_aa cdr3_length j_call clone_size d_call v_call
TGTGCCAGCAGCCAAGAGACTAGTCCCGGACAGGGAAAGCAGTTCTTC CASSQETSPGQGKQFF 16 TRBJ2-1 few TRBD1 TRBV14
TGTGCCAGCACGGAGGCAGCGGACTGGGTTGGGACCCAGTACTTC CASTEAADWVGTQYF 15 TRBJ2-5 . . TRBV12-3/TRBV12-4
TGTGCCAGCAGCGGGGCCCCCTGGCACATGGAAACAGATACGCAGTATTTT CASSGAPWHMETDTQYF 17 TRBJ2-3 few . TRBV5-5
TGCGCCAGCAGGGATAACAATGAGCAGTTCTTC CASRDNNEQFF 11 TRBJ2-1 few . TRBV10-2
TGTGCCAGCCGACGACAGGGAGGCTACGAGCAGTACTTC CASRRQGGYEQYF 13 TRBJ2-7 . . TRBV7-9
TGCGCCAGCCTGCTGAAGGCGGGTCTGGATACGCAGTATTTT CASLLKAGLDTQYF 14 TRBJ2-3 few . TRBV10-1
TGTGCCAGCAGTGATTTGGATCCAACTAATGAAAAACTGTTTTTT CASSDLDPTNEKLFF 15 TRBJ1-4 . . TRBV2
TGTGCCACCAGCAAAGACTACGACCCTTCCTACGAGCAGTACTTC CATSKDYDPSYEQYF 15 TRBJ2-7 many . TRBV15
TGCGCCAGCAGCCAAGAACCAGCGGGGAGCTACAATGAGCAGTTCTTC CASSQEPAGSYNEQFF 16 TRBJ2-1 . TRBD2 TRBV4-3
TGCAGCGTCTCGACAGGAACCTACGAGCAGTACTTC CSVSTGTYEQYF 12 TRBJ2-7 . . TRBV29-1
TGTGCCAGCAGCCCGGGGGCAGGGGCCAACGAGCAGTACTTC CASSPGAGANEQYF 14 TRBJ2-7 few . TRBV5-5
TGCGCCAGCACCTCGGGACAGGGGAGGTCAGATACGCAGTATTTT CASTSGQGRSDTQYF 15 TRBJ2-3 few TRBD1 TRBV5-1
TGCAGTGCTAGAGGGAGCGGGAGGGCACATGAGCAGTTCTTC CSARGSGRAHEQFF 14 TRBJ2-1 few TRBD2 TRBV20-1
TGTGCCAGCAGCTTAACTTCCAATACGATCACAGATACGCAGTATTTT CASSLTSNTITDTQYF 16 TRBJ2-3 many . TRBV7-9
TGTGCCAGCAGCCAAGAAAGGTCCGAAGGCAAAAACATTCAGTACTTC CASSQERSEGKNIQYF 16 TRBJ2-4 . . TRBV3-1
TGTGCCAGCAGCGTAGATCGTGGGAGGACAACACTCCACTTT CASSVDRGRTTLHF 14 TRBJ1-6 few . TRBV9
TGTGCCAGCAGCCAGAAACTATGGGACACAGATACGCAGTATTTT CASSQKLWDTDTQYF 15 TRBJ2-3 few . TRBV3-1
TGTGCCAGCAGCTTAGCGTACAGTAGCAATCAGCCCCAGCATTTT CASSLAYSSNQPQHF 15 TRBJ1-5 . . TRBV7-9
TGTGCCAGCAGCCTTACCGCTAGCGGGATAAGCACAGATACGCAGTATTTT CASSLTASGISTDTQYF 17 TRBJ2-3 . TRBD2 TRBV6-1
TGCGCCAGCAGCTTCCTCGGGGGACAGGGCTTTTCACCCCTCCACTTT CASSFLGGQGFSPLHF 16 TRBJ1-6 . TRBD1 TRBV4-1